This entry features one TCR beta chain sequence. What it recognizes is unknown. The sample belongs to a study of CD8 T cell repertoires and HIV-1 epitope variants. Overall study context: Controls were a CMV, EBV and flu peptide pool, Ebola AY9 negative control, and no-peptide well. Tested: three Gag epitope families, Nef HW9 and YT9. Study-wide results and limits: Roughly nine TCR beta clonotypes were antigen-specific, 5 to 7 apparently recognizing autologous or escape variants.

Looked up from germline, CDR1 is SGHNT and CDR2 is YYREEE (reference sequence). The CDR3 has 17 amino acids. V gave up 4 bases and J gave up 1 base; unmatched junction bases: 5. Produced via immunoSEQ multiplex PCR; TCRdb's table is partial and in-frame only. The repertoire holds around 6,300 clones, under 80% seen once, with approximately 40% in the top ten. The chain has TRBV5-4 and TRBJ1-6; 10 nucleotides match TRBD1. The sample consisted of cultured CD8+ T cells derived from PBMCs. The sequence was collected from a male donor with HIV. As DNA, the CDR3 is TGTGCCAGCAGCGCCGGGACAGGGGTTTCCTATAATTCACCCCTCCACTTT. Protein product: CASSAGTGVSYNSPLHF.